The 18 T cell receptor beta chains below come from one sample, sequenced in a study of PD-1 blockade in classical Hodgkin lymphoma. Produced via immunoSEQ multiplex PCR; TCRdb's table is partial and in-frame only. The table shows under 8,000 clones, with roughly 79% occurring only once. Each patient experienced a relapse that followed autologous stem cell transplantation, and brentuximab vedotin exposure varied. Thawed PBMCs underwent magnetic negative selection to yield purified CD4+ T cells. The sample in question was CD4+ T cells from blood, obtained at baseline. The receptors derive from a human donor with classical Hodgkin lymphoma.

The chain links TRBV9 to TRBJ2-5; the match to TRBD2 covers 16 bases. CDR3 size: 17 residues. Trimming cost V 3 bases and J 4 bases; bases outside gene matches: 6. Germline V lookup: CDR1 SGDLS, CDR2 YYNGEE. CDR3 sequence reads: CASSAGTSGRATETQYF. CDR3 in DNA: TGTGCCAGCAGCGCCGGGACTAGCGGGAGGGCCACAGAGACCCAGTACTTC. Full variable domain (outside the CDR3, taken from reference TRBV9 and TRBJ2-5): DSGVTQTPKHLITATGQRVTLRCSPRSGDLSVYWYQQSLDQGLQFLIQYYNGEERAKGNILERFSAQQFPDLHSELNLSSLELGDSALYFCASSAGTSGRATETQYFGPGTRLLVL.

The chain combines TRBV5-1 with TRBJ2-3; 11 nucleotides align to TRBD2. This CDR3 has 15 residues. J was trimmed by 6 bases and V by 0 bases; bases with no gene match: 3. From germline, CDR1 is SGHRS and CDR2 YFSETQ. DNA for the CDR3: TGCGCCAGCAGCTTGGTTAGCGGGGGGGCCGATACGCAGTATTTT. This translates into CASSLVSGGADTQYF.

The chain carries TRBV9 and TRBJ2-7, with 9 bases fitting TRBD2. The CDR3 runs 16 residues. The J segment lost 4 bases and the V segment lost 4 bases, leaving 12 bases of the junction unmatched. Germline assignment: CDR1 SGDLS and CDR2 YYNGEE. CDR3 nucleotides: TGTGCCAGCAGCTCTAGAGGTCTAGCGGGACTGTACGAGCAGTACTTC. It translates to CASSSRGLAGLYEQYF.

J is TRBJ2-4 and V is TRBV5-1; D is tentatively TRBD1 or TRBD2 (5 bases each). Germline lookup yields CDR1 SGHRS and CDR2 YFSETQ. The CDR3 totals 15 residues. Trimming took 5 bases from V and 8 from J, leaving 20 bases between them. The CDR3 is CASRYLGEKEDIQYF. CDR3 in DNA: TGCGCCAGCAGATATCTAGGGGAGAAGGAGGACATTCAGTACTTC.

This chain uses TRBV5-4 with TRBJ2-1; D uncertain. V lost 0 bases and J 5 bases, leaving 3 bases between the germline ends. The germline gives CDR1 SGHNT, CDR2 YYREEE (reference sequence). CDR3 length equals 12 residues. CDR3: CASSLVDNEQFF. The CDR3, as DNA: TGTGCCAGCAGCTTGGTAGACAATGAGCAGTTCTTC.

V gene TRBV6-6 combines with J gene TRBJ1-3, with no clear D. Germline V gene sequence: CDR1 MNHNY, CDR2 SVGAGI (reference sequence). The CDR3 consists of 15 residues. Trimming removed 6 bases at V and 0 bases at J, with 12 bases between. The CDR3 coding sequence is TGTGCCAGCAGGGTCTACCGTGGCTCTGGAAACACCATATATTTT. This translates into CASRVYRGSGNTIYF.

CDR3 in amino acids: CASSRQILNNQPQHF. CDR3 nucleotides: TGTGCCAGCAGCCGACAAATCCTTAACAATCAGCCCCAGCATTTT. The chain carries TRBV6-1 and TRBJ1-5; D is uncertain. Germline V lookup: CDR1 MNHNS, CDR2 SASEGT. V shed 6 bases and J shed 3 bases, with 15 bases lying between them. The CDR3 is 15 amino acids.

V and J are TRBV28 and TRBJ2-7; D gene ambiguous. Germline assignment: CDR1 MDHEN and CDR2 SYDVKM. Trimming took off 5 bases at V and 4 bases at J, with 12 bases between the two ends. This CDR3 is built from 13 residues. Here the CDR3 reads CASSPSQNYEQYV. The CDR3, as DNA: TGTGCCAGCAGTCCATCCCAAAATTACGAGCAGTACGTC.

Points on this clone: The same CDR3 arises from other DNA sequences in this sample as well. The chain recombines TRBV5-8 with TRBJ2-5; 8 bases line up with TRBD2. J gave up 2 bases and V 0 bases, and 3 bases lay outside the gene matches. Germline V gene sequence: CDR1 SGHTS, CDR2 YDEGEE. The CDR3 runs to 15 residues. CDR3 in amino acids: CASSLGGRPQETQYF. The DNA of the CDR3 is TGTGCCAGCAGCTTGGGCGGGAGGCCACAAGAGACCCAGTACTTC.

This sequence joins TRBV28 and TRBJ2-3, with 8 bases that match TRBD2. V lost 3 bases to trimming and J lost 1 base; unmatched junction nucleotides: 12. CDR1 and CDR2 (germline): MDHEN, SYDVKM. CDR3 length: 18 amino acids. CDR3 sequence reads: CASSFDPAGRGGTDTQYF. As DNA, the CDR3 is TGTGCCAGCAGTTTTGATCCGGCAGGGCGGGGGGGCACAGATACGCAGTATTTT.

The chain couples TRBV27 to TRBJ2-2; 7 bases agree with TRBD1. Per germline, CDR1 MNHEY and CDR2 SMNVEV (reference sequence). The V gene end was trimmed by 0 bases and the J gene end by 1 base; junction bases not matched to a gene: 5. The CDR3 spans 17 residues. The CDR3 region has the DNA TGTGCCAGCAGTTTATCAGGACAGGTTCTGAACACCGGGGAGCTGTTTTTT. This codes for CASSLSGQVLNTGELFF.

The J gene is TRBJ2-3, the V gene TRBV5-1, with D possibly matching TRBD1 (6 bases). Germline V gene sequence: CDR1 SGHRS, CDR2 YFSETQ. The V end lost 2 bases, the J end lost 8 bases, and 15 bases lay between the germline ends. The CDR3 length is 14 residues. CDR3 sequence reads: CASSFSQGLGTQYF. Here the CDR3 DNA reads TGCGCCAGCAGCTTCTCTCAGGGGTTAGGTACGCAGTATTTT. The complete variable domain, with remaining parts taken from reference TRBV5-1 and TRBJ2-3, reads KAGVTQTPRYLIKTRGQQVTLSCSPISGHRSVSWYQQTPGQGLQFLFEYFSETQRNKGNFPGRFSGRQFSNSRSEMNVSTLELGDSALYLCASSFSQGLGTQYFGPGTRLTVL.

The chain combines TRBV7-8 with TRBJ2-5; 7 bases map to TRBD1. CDR1 SGHVS and CDR2 FQNEAQ come from the germline V gene. This CDR3 has 16 amino acids. The V and J ends lost 3 bases and 2 bases, in that order; junction bases with no gene match: 9. CDR3 region: CASSFKMPGQQETQYF. The DNA for the CDR3 is TGTGCCAGCAGCTTCAAAATGCCGGGACAGCAAGAGACCCAGTACTTC.

The rearrangement links TRBV6-1 to TRBJ2-3; TRBD2 is a possible D gene (5 bases). Trimming pared 1 base from V and 5 bases from J, leaving 7 bases between. This CDR3 is built from 13 residues. CDR1 is MNHNS, CDR2 SASEGT, per germline. The CDR3 protein is CASSEGRRDTQYF. The CDR3 nucleotides read TGTGCCAGCAGTGAAGGGAGGAGAGATACGCAGTATTTT.

V gene TRBV9 combines with J gene TRBJ2-4; D is perhaps TRBD2 (6 bases). V was pared by 4 bases and J by 8 bases, with 13 bases between. The CDR3 consists of 13 residues. From germline, CDR1 is SGDLS and CDR2 YYNGEE. In DNA form, the CDR3 reads TGTGCCAGCAGCTCCCGGGACTGGGACATTCAGTACTTC. It is translated as CASSSRDWDIQYF. The variable domain in full, completed from reference TRBV9 and TRBJ2-4, reads DSGVTQTPKHLITATGQRVTLRCSPRSGDLSVYWYQQSLDQGLQFLIQYYNGEERAKGNILERFSAQQFPDLHSELNLSSLELGDSALYFCASSSRDWDIQYFGAGTRLSVL.

V usage is TRBV5-4 and J usage is TRBJ2-2; 11 bases agree with TRBD2. V gave up 4 bases and J gave up 0 bases; unmatched junction bases: 8. Germline CDR1 SGHNT, CDR2 YYREEE (reference sequence). CDR3 length: 18 residues. The CDR3 DNA reads TGTGCCAGCAGCCGACCCGGGACTAGCGGTGCGAACACCGGGGAGCTGTTTTTT. Protein product: CASSRPGTSGANTGELFF.

The chain recombines TRBV5-1 with TRBJ2-5; D may correspond to TRBD1 or TRBD2 (6 bases each). This CDR3 region has 17 residues. V was pared by 0 bases and J by 5 bases, with 20 bases between. Germline V CDR1 and CDR2: SGHRS, YFSETQ. CDR3 sequence (DNA): TGCGCCAGCAGCTTGGTTCTTCCCGGGGGCGCGGGGGAGACCCAGTACTTC. Its protein product is CASSLVLPGGAGETQYF.

This chain joins TRBV28 and TRBJ2-3; maybe TRBD2 (6 bases). The V end lost 3 bases, the J end lost 2 bases, and 18 bases lay between the germline ends. This CDR3 has 17 residues. Looked up from germline, CDR1 is MDHEN and CDR2 is SYDVKM. The CDR3 bases are TGTGCCAGCAGTTTCAGGGTTGGTGGGGGACTCACAGATACGCAGTATTTT. Amino acid sequence: CASSFRVGGGLTDTQYF.